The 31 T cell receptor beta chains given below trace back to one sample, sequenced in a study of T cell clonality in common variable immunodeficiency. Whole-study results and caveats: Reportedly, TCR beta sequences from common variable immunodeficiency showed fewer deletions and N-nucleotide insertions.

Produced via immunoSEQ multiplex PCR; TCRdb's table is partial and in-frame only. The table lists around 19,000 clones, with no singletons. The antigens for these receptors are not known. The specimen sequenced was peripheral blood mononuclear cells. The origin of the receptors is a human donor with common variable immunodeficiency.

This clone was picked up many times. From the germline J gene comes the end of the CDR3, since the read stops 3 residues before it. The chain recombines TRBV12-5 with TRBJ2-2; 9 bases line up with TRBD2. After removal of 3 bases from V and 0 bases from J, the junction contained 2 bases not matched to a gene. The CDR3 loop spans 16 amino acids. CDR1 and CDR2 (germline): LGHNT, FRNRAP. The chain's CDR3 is CASGFPSGANTGELFF. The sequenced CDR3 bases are TGTGCTAGTGGTTTCCCTAGCGGGGCGAACACCGGGGAG.

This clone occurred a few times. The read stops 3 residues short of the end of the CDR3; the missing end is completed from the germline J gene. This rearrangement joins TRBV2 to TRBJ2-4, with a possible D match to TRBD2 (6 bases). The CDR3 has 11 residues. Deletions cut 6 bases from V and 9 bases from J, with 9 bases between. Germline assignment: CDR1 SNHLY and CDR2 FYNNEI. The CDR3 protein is CASSLGGIQYF. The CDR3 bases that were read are TGTGCCAGCAGCCTGGGGGGCATT.

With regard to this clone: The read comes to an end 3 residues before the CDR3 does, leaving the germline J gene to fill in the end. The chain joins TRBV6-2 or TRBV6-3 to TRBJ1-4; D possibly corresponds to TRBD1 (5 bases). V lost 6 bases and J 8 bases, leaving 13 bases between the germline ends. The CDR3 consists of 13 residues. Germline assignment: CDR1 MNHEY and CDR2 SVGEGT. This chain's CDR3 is CASSYTGVEKLFF. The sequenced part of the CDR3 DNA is TGTGCCAGCAGCTACACGGGGGTCGAAAAA.

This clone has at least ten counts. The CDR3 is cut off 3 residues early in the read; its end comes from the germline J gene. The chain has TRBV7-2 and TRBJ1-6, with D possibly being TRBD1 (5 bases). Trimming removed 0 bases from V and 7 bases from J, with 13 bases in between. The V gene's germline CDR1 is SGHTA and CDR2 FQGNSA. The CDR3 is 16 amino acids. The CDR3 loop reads CASSLASGGRNSPLHF. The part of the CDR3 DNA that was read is TGTGCCAGCAGCTTAGCGTCGGGGGGTAGGAATTCACCC.

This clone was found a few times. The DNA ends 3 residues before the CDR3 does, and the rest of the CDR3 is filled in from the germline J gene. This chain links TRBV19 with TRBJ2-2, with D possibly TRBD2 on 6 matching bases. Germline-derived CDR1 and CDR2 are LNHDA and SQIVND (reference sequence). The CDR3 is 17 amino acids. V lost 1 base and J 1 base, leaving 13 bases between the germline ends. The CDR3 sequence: CASSIVLIAVNTGELFF. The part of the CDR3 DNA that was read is TGTGCCAGTAGTATAGTATTAATAGCGGTGAACACCGGGGAG.

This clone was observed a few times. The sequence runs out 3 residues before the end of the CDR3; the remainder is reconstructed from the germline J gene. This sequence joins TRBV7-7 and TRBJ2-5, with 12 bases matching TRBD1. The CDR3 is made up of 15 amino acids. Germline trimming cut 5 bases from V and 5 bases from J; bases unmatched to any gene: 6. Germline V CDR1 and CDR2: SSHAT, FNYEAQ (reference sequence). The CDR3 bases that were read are TGTGCCAGCAGCCCCCGGGACAGGGGGCGCGAGACC. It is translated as CASSPRDRGRET. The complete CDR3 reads CASSPRDRGRETQYF.

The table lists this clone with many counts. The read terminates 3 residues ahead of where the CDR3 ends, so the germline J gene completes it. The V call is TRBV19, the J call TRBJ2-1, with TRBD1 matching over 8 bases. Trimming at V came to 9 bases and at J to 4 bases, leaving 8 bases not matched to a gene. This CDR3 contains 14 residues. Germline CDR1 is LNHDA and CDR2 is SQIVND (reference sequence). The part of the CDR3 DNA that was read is TGTGCCAGCGCTCAGACAGGGGAGTACAATGAG. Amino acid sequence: CASAQTGEYNE. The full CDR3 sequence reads CASAQTGEYNEQFF.

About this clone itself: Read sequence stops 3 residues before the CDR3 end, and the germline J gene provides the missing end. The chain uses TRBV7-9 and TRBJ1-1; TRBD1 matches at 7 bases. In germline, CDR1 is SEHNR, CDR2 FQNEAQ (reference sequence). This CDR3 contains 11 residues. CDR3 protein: CASSGTEEAFF. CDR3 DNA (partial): TGTGCCAGCAGCGGGACAGAAGAA.

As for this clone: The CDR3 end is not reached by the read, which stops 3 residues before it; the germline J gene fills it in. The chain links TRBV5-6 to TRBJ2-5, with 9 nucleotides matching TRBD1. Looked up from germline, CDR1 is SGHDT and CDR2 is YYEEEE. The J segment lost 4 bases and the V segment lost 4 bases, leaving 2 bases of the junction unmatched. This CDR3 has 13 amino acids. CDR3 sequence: CASSADRGETQYF. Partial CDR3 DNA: TGTGCCAGCAGCGCGGACAGGGGAGAGACC. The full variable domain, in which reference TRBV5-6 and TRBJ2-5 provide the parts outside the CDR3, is DAGVTQSPTHLIKTRGQQVTLRCSPKSGHDTVSWYQQALGQGPQFIFQYYEEEERQRGNFPDRFSGHQFPNYSSELNVNALLLGDSALYLCASSADRGETQYFGPGTRLLVL.

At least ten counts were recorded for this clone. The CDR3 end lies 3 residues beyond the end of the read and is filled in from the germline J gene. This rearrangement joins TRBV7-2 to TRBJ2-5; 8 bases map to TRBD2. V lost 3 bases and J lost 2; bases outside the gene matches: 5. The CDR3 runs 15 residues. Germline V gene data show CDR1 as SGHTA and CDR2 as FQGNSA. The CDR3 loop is CASSFGGGFQETQYF. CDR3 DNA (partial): TGTGCCAGCAGCTTCGGGGGGGGATTTCAAGAGACC.

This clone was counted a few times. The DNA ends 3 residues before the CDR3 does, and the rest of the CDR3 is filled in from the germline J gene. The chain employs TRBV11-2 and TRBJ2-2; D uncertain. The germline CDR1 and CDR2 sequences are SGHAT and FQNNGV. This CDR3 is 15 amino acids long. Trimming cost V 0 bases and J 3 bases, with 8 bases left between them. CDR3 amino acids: CASSLDSGYTGELFF. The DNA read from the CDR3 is TGTGCCAGCAGCTTAGATTCGGGTTACACCGGGGAG.

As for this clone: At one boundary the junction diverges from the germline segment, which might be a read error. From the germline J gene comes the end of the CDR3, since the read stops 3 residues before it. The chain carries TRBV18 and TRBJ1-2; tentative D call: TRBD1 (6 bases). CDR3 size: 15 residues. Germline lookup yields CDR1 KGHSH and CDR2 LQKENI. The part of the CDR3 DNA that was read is TGTGCCCGCTCACCACCGATGGGACAAATCTATGGC. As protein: CARSPPMGQIYG. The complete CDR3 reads CARSPPMGQIYGYTF.

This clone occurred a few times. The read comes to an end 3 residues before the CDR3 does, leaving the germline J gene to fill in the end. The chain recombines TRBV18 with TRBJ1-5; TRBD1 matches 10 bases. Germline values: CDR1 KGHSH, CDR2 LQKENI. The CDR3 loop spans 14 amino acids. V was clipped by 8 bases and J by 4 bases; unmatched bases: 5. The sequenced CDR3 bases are TGTGCCAGCAGCGGACAGGGGGGAAATCAGCCC. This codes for CASSGQGGNQP. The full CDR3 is CASSGQGGNQPQHF.

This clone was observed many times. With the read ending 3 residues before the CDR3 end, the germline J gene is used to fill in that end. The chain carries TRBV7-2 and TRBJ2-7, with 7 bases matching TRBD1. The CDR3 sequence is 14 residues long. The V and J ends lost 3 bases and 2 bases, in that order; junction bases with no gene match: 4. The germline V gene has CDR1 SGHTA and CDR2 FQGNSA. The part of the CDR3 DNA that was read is TGTGCCAGCAGCTTCCACCAGGGGGCCTACGAG. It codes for CASSFHQGAYE. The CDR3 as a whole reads CASSFHQGAYEQYF.

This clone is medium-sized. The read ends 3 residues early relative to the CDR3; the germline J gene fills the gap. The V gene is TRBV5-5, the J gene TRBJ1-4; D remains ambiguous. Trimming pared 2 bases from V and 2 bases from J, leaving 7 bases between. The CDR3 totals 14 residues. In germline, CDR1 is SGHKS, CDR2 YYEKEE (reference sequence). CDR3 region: CASSLSGTNEKLFF. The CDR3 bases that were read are TGTGCCAGCAGCTTATCCGGGACTAATGAAAAA.

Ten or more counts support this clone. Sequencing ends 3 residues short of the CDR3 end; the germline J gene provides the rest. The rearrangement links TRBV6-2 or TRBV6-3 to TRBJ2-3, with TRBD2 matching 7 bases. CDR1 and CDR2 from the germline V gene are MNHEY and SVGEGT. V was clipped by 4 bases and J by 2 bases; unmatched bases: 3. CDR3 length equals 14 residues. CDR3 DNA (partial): TGTGCCAGCAGTTGGACTAGTTCCACAGATACG. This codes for CASSWTSSTDT. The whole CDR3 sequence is CASSWTSSTDTQYF.

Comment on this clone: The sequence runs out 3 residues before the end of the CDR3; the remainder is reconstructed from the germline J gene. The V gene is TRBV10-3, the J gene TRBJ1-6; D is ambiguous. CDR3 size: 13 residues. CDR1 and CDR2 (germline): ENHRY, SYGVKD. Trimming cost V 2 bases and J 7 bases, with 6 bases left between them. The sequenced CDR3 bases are TGTGCCATCAGTGAGCTTCCGAATTCACCC. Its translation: CAISELPNSP. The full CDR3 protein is CAISELPNSPLHF.

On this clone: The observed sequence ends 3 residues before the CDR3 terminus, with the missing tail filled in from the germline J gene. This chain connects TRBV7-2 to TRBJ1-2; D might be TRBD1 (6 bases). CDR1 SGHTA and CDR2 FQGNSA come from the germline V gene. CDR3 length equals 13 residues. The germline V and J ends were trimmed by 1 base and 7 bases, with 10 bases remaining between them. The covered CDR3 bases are TGTGCCAGCAGCTTAGGTACAGGGAGTGGC. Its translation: CASSLGTGSG. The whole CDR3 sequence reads CASSLGTGSGYTF.

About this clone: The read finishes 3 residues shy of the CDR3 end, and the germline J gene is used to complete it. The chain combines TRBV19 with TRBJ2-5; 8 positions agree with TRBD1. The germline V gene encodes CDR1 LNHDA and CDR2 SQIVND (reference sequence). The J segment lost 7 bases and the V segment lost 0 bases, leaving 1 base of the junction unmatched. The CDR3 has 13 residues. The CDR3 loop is CASSIDGQGTQYF. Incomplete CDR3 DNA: TGTGCCAGTAGTATAGATGGACAGGGGACC.

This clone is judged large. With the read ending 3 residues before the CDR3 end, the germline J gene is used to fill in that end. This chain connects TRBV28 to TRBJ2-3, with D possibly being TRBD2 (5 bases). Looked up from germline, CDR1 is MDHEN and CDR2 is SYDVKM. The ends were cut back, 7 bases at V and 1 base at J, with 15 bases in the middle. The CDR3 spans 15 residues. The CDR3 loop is CASMSGRRGTDTQYF. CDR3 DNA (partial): TGTGCCAGCATGTCAGGACGGCGGGGCACAGATACG.

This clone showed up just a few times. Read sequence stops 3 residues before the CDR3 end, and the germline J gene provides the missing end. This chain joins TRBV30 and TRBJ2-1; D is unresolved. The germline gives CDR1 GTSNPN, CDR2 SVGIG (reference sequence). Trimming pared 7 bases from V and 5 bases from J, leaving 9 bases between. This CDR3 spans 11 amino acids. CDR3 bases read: TGTGCCTCCCACGACAACAATGAG. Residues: CASHDNNE. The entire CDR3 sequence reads CASHDNNEQFF.

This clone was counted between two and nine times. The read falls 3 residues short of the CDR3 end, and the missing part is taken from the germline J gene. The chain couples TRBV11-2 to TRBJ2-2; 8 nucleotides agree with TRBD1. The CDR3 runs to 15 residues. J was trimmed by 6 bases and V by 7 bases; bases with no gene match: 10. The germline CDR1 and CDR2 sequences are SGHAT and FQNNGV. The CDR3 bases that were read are TGTGCCAGCAACACCAGGGGGCGCAGGTCCGGGGAG. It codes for CASNTRGRRSGE. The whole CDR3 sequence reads CASNTRGRRSGELFF.

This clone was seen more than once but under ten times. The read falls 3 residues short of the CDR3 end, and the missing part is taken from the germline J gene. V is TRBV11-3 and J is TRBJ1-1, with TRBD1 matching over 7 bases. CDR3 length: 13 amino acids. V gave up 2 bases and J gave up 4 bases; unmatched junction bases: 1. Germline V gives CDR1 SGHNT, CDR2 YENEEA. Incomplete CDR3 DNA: TGTGCCAGCAGCTTACCAGGGGGCACTGAA. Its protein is CASSLPGGTE. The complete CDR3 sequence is CASSLPGGTEAFF.

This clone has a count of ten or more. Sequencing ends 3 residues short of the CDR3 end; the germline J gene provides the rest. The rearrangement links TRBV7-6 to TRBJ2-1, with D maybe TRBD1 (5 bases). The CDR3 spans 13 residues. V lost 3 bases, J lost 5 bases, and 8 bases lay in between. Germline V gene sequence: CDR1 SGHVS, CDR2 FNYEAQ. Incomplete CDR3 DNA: TGTGCCAGCAGCTTCGACAGTAACAATGAG. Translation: CASSFDSNNE. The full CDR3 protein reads CASSFDSNNEQFF.

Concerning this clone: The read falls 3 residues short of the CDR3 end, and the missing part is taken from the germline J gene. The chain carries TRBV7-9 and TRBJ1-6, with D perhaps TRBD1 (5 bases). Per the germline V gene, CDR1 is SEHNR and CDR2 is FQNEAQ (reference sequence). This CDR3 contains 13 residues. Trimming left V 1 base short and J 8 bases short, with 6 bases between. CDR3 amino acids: CASSLEGDSPLHF. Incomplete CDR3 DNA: TGTGCCAGCAGCTTAGAAGGGGATTCACCC.

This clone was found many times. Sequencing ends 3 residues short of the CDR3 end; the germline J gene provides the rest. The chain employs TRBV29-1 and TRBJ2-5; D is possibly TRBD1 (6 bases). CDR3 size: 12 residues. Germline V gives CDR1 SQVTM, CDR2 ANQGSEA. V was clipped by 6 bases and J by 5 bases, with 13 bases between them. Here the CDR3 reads CSVSGAWETQYF. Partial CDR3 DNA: TGCAGCGTGTCAGGGGCTTGGGAGACC.

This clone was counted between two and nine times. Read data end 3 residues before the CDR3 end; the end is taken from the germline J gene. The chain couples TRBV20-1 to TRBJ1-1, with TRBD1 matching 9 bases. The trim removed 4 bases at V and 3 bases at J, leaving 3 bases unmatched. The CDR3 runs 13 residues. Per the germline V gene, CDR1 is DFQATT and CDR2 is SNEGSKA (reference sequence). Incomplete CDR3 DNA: TGCAGTGCTAACAGACAGGGGGACACTGAA. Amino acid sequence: CSANRQGDTE. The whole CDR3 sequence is CSANRQGDTEAFF.

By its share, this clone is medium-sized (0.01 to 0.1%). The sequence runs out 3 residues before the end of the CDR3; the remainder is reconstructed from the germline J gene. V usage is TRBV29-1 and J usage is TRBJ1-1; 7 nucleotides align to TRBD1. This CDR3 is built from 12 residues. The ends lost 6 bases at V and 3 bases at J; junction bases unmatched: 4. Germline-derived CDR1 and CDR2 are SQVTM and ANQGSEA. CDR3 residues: CSVNTGDTEAFF. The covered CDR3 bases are TGCAGCGTCAATACAGGGGACACTGAA.

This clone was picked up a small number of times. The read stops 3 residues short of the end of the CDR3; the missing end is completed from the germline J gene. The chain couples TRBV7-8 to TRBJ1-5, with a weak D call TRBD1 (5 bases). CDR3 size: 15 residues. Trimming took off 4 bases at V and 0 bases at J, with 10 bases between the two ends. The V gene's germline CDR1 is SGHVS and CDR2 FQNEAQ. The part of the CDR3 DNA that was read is TGTGCCAGCAGCTCCGGGGGGTATAGCAATCAGCCC. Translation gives CASSSGGYSNQP. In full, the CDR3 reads CASSSGGYSNQPQHF.

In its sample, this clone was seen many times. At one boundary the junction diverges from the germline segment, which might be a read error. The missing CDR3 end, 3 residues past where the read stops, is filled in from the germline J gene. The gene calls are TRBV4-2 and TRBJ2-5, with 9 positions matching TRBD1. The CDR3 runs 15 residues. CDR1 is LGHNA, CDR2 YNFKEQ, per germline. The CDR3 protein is CASSQTGGTGETQYF. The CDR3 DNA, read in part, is TGCGCCAGCAGCCAAACAGGGGGCACAGGAGAGACC.

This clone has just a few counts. CDR3 in amino acids: CASNQGGEQYF. The part of the CDR3 DNA that was read is TGTGCCAGCAACCAGGGTGGCGAG. The V gene is TRBV6-2 or TRBV6-3, the J gene TRBJ2-7; D possibly corresponds to TRBD1 (5 bases). The read stops 3 residues short of the end of the CDR3; the missing end is completed from the germline J gene. Germline assignment: CDR1 MNHEY and CDR2 SVGEGT. The CDR3 loop spans 11 amino acids. V was shortened by 7 bases and J by 6 bases, with 10 bases between the two germline ends.